This T cell receptor (beta chain) appears in the sequencing data of a study of regulatory T cells in long-lasting Graves disease. Whole-study results and caveats: For persistent Graves' patients, TCR diversity was lower than for newly diagnosed ones. Clonotypes that were public and shared totalled about 2,500 in persistent patients versus 900 to 1,000 in new patients. Under persistent disease, TRBV28, TRBJ1-2 and TRBJ2-5 were used preferentially.

Per the germline V gene, CDR1 is SGHTA and CDR2 is FQGNSA. V was clipped by 2 bases and J by 5 bases, with 15 bases between them. The CDR3 spans 15 residues. Researchers made TCR beta libraries by using iRepertoire HTBI primers and running Arm-PCR on CDR3 regions. TCRdb used MiXCR to reprocess the multiplex PCR reads, holding one entry per CDR3 protein. The sample includes over 300,000 distinct CDR3 sequences, about 20% of them seen just once. Time point described: persistent/refractory GD, antithyroid drugs over 5 years with positive TRAb. Preparation of the TCR library used RNA extracted from PBMCs. A peripheral blood sample, roughly 8.7 milliliters in volume, was drawn into EDTA tubes. About this clonotype: What it binds is not known.

The TCR was taken from a female donor with Graves disease. The chain couples TRBV7-2 to TRBJ1-2, with a weak D call TRBD1 (5 bases). The input for sequencing was peripheral blood mononuclear cells (PBMCs), taken when the disease was refractory, from a patient treated with antithyroid drugs. DNA of the CDR3: TGTGCCAGCAGCTTATTGGGGGGAGGCAAGTATGGCTACACCTTC. Its protein product is CASSLLGGGKYGYTF.